Detailed here is one T cell receptor beta chain. Antigen unknown. The primer mix had 60 Vbeta and 13 Jbeta primers. This table comes from immunoSEQ multiplex PCR, and its TCRdb copy is limited to in-frame clones, with some not included. This table has tens of thousands of clones, 70% appearing once. This CDR3 contains 13 residues. CDR1 and CDR2 from the germline V gene are MDHEN and SYDVKM. The junction had 9 bases not matched to a gene; V was cut back by 10 bases and J by 4 bases. The sample originates from a study of cytomegalovirus exposure and HLA in healthy donors. Findings of the study overall: When presence/absence was analysed, sequencing depth was taken to be roughly uniform across donors.

Whereas donors were nominally healthy upon sampling, unrecorded immune exposures were probable. The sequence derives from a woman between 45 and 60 years old in good health and CMV-seropositive. Sequenced: PBMCs. V gene TRBV28 combines with J gene TRBJ1-2; 7 nucleotides match TRBD1. The CDR3 protein is CATYGTDGYGYTF. CDR3 nucleotides: TGTGCCACCTACGGGACAGATGGCTATGGCTACACCTTC.